Following are 18 T cell receptor beta chains from one sample sequenced in a study of T cell responses to AZD1222 COVID-19 vaccine. Only in-frame clones appear in the TCRdb table, and some are missing; sequencing was by immunoSEQ multiplex PCR. The repertoire holds tens of thousands of clones, with 75% to 80% as singletons. Material: peripheral blood, obtained 28 days after the second AZD1222 dose. The receptor set was obtained from an adult who received the AZD1222 COVID-19 vaccine.

The gene calls are TRBV11-2 and TRBJ1-6; D is uncertain. Germline V lookup: CDR1 SGHAT, CDR2 FQNNGV. Trimming shortened V by 4 bases and J by 7 bases, and 17 bases separated the two germline ends. The CDR3 consists of 16 residues. CDR3 residues: CASSYTKGNKNSPLHF. The DNA for the CDR3 is TGTGCCAGCAGCTACACGAAAGGAAATAAAAATTCACCCCTCCACTTT.

The J gene is TRBJ1-2, the V gene TRBV5-1; D is unresolved. Germline V CDR1 and CDR2: SGHRS, YFSETQ. Trimming removed 4 bases at V and 4 bases at J, with 11 bases between. The CDR3 runs 13 residues. The CDR3 region is CASSPGSPYGYTF. The CDR3 coding sequence is TGCGCCAGCAGCCCGGGATCCCCCTATGGCTACACCTTC. The entire variable domain, with the rest obtained from reference TRBV5-1 and TRBJ1-2, is as follows: KAGVTQTPRYLIKTRGQQVTLSCSPISGHRSVSWYQQTPGQGLQFLFEYFSETQRNKGNFPGRFSGRQFSNSRSEMNVSTLELGDSALYLCASSPGSPYGYTFGSGTRLTVV.

This chain uses TRBV10-2 with TRBJ2-1; D call uncertain. The V end was cut by 4 bases, the J end by 0 bases, with 10 bases between. CDR3 length equals 15 residues. CDR1 and CDR2 from the germline V gene are WSHSY and SAAADI. The CDR3 here is CASSAAGSSYNEQFF. In DNA form, the CDR3 reads TGCGCCAGCAGTGCTGCCGGGTCCTCCTACAATGAGCAGTTCTTC.

J is TRBJ2-7 and V is TRBV2; 11 bases agree with TRBD2. The junction had 12 bases not matched to a gene; V was cut back by 5 bases and J by 6 bases. The germline V gene has CDR1 SNHLY and CDR2 FYNNEI. This CDR3 spans 16 amino acids. CDR3 amino acids: CASSNNLSGRAGEQYV. For the CDR3, the DNA is TGTGCCAGCAGTAATAATCTTAGCGGGAGGGCTGGCGAGCAGTACGTC.

This chain links TRBV3-1 (or the pseudogene TRBV3-2) with TRBJ1-1; D remains unclear. CDR1 LGHDT and CDR2 YNNKEL come from the germline V gene (reference sequence). The length of the CDR3 is 12 residues. Trimming stripped 1 base from V and 7 bases from J, with 7 bases between. The CDR3, as DNA: TGTGCCAGCAGCCAAGTAGTAAATGAAGCTTTCTTT. Its protein is CASSQVVNEAFF.

The chain uses TRBV6-4 and TRBJ1-6; D uncertain. The ends were cut back, 10 bases at V and 4 bases at J, with 11 bases in the middle. CDR1 is MRHNA and CDR2 is SNTAGT in the germline V gene. The CDR3 is made up of 13 amino acids. The CDR3 is CAITDYYNSPLHF. The CDR3, as DNA: TGTGCCATCACGGACTATTATAATTCACCCCTCCACTTT.

The chain carries TRBV18 and TRBJ1-2; D remains ambiguous. This CDR3 is built from 13 residues. V lost 2 bases and J 5 bases, leaving 9 bases between the germline ends. Germline V gene lookup returns CDR1 KGHSH and CDR2 LQKENI. The CDR3 coding sequence is TGTGCCAGCTCACCAGACGGATCTTATGGCTACACCTTC. This translates into CASSPDGSYGYTF.

The chain has TRBV14 and TRBJ2-1, with 16 positions matching TRBD2. The CDR3 runs to 16 residues. The junction had 2 bases not matched to a gene; V was cut back by 1 base and J by 8 bases. CDR1 is SGHDN, CDR2 FVKESK, per germline. The CDR3 sequence is CASSQGGTSGRDEQFF. The CDR3 nucleotides are TGTGCCAGCAGCCAAGGTGGGACTAGCGGGAGGGATGAGCAGTTCTTC. The whole variable domain, filled in from reference TRBV14 and TRBJ2-1, reads EAGVTQFPSHSVIEKGQTVTLRCDPISGHDNLYWYRRVMGKEIKFLLHFVKESKQDESGMPNNRFLAERTGGTYSTLKVQPAELEDSGVYFCASSQGGTSGRDEQFFGPGTRLTVL.

This chain joins TRBV25-1 and TRBJ1-3, with 8 bases fitting TRBD1. The J segment lost 1 base and the V segment lost 4 bases, leaving 0 bases of the junction unmatched. The germline gives CDR1 MGHDK, CDR2 SYGVNS. The CDR3 is 14 residues long. The CDR3 nucleotides are TGTGCCAGCAGTGGGACAGGGTCTGGAAACACCATATATTTT. Encoded protein: CASSGTGSGNTIYF.

J is TRBJ1-4 and V is TRBV9; 7 bases agree with TRBD1. The J segment lost 4 bases and the V segment lost 3 bases, leaving 6 bases of the junction unmatched. CDR3 size: 15 residues. Germline CDR1 SGDLS, CDR2 YYNGEE. The CDR3 region is CASSAAGGGNEKLFF. Here the CDR3 DNA reads TGTGCCAGCAGCGCTGCAGGGGGGGGTAATGAAAAACTGTTTTTT.

The chain links TRBV7-2 to TRBJ1-2, with D hard to call. V was pared by 2 bases and J by 2 bases, with 3 bases between. Germline CDR1 SGHTA, CDR2 FQGNSA. This CDR3 region has 12 residues. The CDR3 DNA is TGTGCCAGCAGCTTAAACAACTATGGCTACACCTTC. Amino acids: CASSLNNYGYTF.

The J gene is TRBJ1-1, the V gene TRBV29-1; 7 bases are a match to TRBD1. Germline CDR1 and CDR2: SQVTM and ANQGSEA. There are 10 residues in the CDR3. Trimming at V came to 6 bases and at J to 10 bases, leaving 5 bases not matched to a gene. CDR3 protein: CSVQDRAAFF. For the CDR3, the DNA is TGCAGCGTACAAGACAGGGCAGCTTTCTTT.

The V and J genes are TRBV3-1 (or the pseudogene TRBV3-2) and TRBJ1-2, with 10 bases identical to TRBD1. The CDR3 has 14 residues. Germline lookup yields CDR1 LGHDT and CDR2 YNNKEL (reference sequence). Trimming cost V 3 bases and J 6 bases; bases outside gene matches: 4. The CDR3 DNA sequence: TGTGCCAGCAGCCAGGGACAGGGGTGGGATGGCTACACCTTC. Translating gives CASSQGQGWDGYTF.

The genes are TRBV19 and TRBJ1-2, with D uncertain. This CDR3 contains 13 residues. Looked up from germline, CDR1 is LNHDA and CDR2 is SQIVND (reference sequence). Trimming stripped 7 bases from V and 7 bases from J, with 16 bases between. CDR3 in amino acids: CASKLGRLSGYTF. The CDR3 bases are TGTGCCAGTAAACTGGGTCGGCTTTCTGGCTACACCTTC.

V is TRBV7-8 and J is TRBJ2-1, with D perhaps matching TRBD2 (7 bases). V shed 7 bases and J shed 6 bases, with 22 bases lying between them. Germline V gene data show CDR1 as SGHVS and CDR2 as FQNEAQ. CDR3 size: 16 residues. CDR3 coding DNA: TGTGCCAGCAACCTACCATGGGGGGGGCCAGGCAATGAGCAGTTCTTC. Encoded protein: CASNLPWGGPGNEQFF.

J is TRBJ1-5 and V is TRBV7-6, with D possibly matching TRBD1 (6 bases). CDR1 is SGHVS, CDR2 FNYEAQ, per germline. V gave up 1 base and J gave up 7 bases, with 8 bases separating them. This CDR3 is 13 amino acids long. For the CDR3, the DNA is TGTGCCAGCAGCTTAGAGACAGGCCAGCCCCAGCATTTT. Protein: CASSLETGQPQHF.

This clone has only a few counts. The chain recombines TRBV6-5 with TRBJ1-1; 9 bases line up with TRBD1. CDR1 is MNHEY, CDR2 SVGAGI, per germline. Losses at the gene ends were 7 bases for V and 4 bases for J; bases not matched to a gene: 7. The CDR3 sequence is 14 residues long. DNA for the CDR3: TGTGCCAGCAATACGGGACAGGGTACCACTGAAGCTTTCTTT. Residues: CASNTGQGTTEAFF.

The chain has TRBV7-8 and TRBJ1-5; no reliable D call. Germline assignment: CDR1 SGHVS and CDR2 FQNEAQ. The V end lost 5 bases, the J end lost 2 bases, and 13 bases lay between the germline ends. The CDR3 has 15 amino acids. In DNA form, the CDR3 reads TGTGCCAGCAGCCGGGCGCGAGGTGGCAATCAGCCCCAGCATTTT. This translates into CASSRARGGNQPQHF. Full variable domain (outside the CDR3, taken from reference TRBV7-8 and TRBJ1-5): GAGVSQSPRYKVAKRGQDVALRCDPISGHVSLFWYQQALGQGPEFLTYFQNEAQLDKSGLPSDRFFAERPEGSVSTLKIQRTQQEDSAVYLCASSRARGGNQPQHFGDGTRLSIL.